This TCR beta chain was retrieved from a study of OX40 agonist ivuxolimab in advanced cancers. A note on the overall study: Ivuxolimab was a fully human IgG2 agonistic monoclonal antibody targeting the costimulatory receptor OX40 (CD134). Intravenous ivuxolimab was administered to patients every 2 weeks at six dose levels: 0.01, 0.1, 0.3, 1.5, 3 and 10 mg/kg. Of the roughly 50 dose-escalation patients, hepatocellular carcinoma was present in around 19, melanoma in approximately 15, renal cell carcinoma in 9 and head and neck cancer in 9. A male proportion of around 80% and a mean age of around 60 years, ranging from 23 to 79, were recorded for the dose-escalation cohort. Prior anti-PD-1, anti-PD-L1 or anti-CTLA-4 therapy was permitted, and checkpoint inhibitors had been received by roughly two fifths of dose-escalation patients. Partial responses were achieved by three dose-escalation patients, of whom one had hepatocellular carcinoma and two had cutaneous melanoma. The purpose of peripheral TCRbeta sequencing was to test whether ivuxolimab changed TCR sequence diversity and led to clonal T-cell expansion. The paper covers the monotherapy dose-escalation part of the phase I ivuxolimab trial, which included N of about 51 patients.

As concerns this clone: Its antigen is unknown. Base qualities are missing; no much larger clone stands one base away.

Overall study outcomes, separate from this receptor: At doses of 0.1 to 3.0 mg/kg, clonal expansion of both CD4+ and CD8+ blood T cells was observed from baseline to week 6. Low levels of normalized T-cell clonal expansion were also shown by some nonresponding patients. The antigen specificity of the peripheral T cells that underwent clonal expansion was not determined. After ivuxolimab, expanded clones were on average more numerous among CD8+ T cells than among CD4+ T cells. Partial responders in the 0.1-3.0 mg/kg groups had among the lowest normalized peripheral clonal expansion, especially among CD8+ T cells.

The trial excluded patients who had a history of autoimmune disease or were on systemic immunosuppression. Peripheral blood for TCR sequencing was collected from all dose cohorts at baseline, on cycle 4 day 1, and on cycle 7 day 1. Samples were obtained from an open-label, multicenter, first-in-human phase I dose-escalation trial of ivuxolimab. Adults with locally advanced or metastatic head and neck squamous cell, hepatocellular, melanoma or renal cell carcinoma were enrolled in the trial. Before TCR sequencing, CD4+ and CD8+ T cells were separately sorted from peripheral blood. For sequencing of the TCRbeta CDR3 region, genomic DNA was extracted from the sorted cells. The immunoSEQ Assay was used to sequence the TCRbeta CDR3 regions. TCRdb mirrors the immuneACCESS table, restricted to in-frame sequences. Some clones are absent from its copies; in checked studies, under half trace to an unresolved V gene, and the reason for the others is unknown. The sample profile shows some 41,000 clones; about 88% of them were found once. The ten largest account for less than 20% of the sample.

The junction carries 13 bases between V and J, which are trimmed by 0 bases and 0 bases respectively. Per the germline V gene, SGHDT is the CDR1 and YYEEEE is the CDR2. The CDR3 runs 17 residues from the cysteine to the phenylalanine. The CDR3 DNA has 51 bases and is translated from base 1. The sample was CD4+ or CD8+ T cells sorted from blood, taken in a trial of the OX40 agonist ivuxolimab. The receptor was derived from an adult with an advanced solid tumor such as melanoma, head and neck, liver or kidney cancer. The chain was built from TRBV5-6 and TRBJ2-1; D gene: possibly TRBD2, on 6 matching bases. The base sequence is TGTGCCAGCAGCTTGGGTAGCGGTTTAAGCTCCTACAATGAGCAGTTCTTC. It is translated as CASSLGSGLSSYNEQFF.